This T cell receptor (beta chain) was documented in a study of glioma-infiltrating T cells after dendritic cell vaccination. Concerning this clone itself: Its antigen is not identified.

Up to about 2 ug genomic DNA was used for TCRB CDR3 amplification. The PCR used 60 V beta and 13 J beta primers. Sequencing was performed with immunoSEQ multiplex PCR; in TCRdb, only in-frame clones are kept and a portion is missing. Of 55,000 to 75,000 clones listed, about 79% are singletons. Time point specified: after dendritic cell vaccination, including at tumor progression/relapse. Study-wide findings and caveats: The cohort had few patients with full blood and tumor sets.

The origin of this receptor is a human donor with glioblastoma. The sample was blood, taken after dendritic cell vaccination.

In DNA form, the CDR3 reads TGTGCCAGCAGCCAGAGGGGGACTGAAGCTTTCTTT. Encoded protein: CASSQRGTEAFF. V usage is TRBV4-2 and J usage is TRBJ1-1, with D perhaps TRBD1 (6 bases). Germline V lookup: CDR1 LGHNA, CDR2 YNFKEQ. The V and J ends lost 3 bases and 5 bases respectively, with 7 bases between them. The CDR3 consists of 12 residues.